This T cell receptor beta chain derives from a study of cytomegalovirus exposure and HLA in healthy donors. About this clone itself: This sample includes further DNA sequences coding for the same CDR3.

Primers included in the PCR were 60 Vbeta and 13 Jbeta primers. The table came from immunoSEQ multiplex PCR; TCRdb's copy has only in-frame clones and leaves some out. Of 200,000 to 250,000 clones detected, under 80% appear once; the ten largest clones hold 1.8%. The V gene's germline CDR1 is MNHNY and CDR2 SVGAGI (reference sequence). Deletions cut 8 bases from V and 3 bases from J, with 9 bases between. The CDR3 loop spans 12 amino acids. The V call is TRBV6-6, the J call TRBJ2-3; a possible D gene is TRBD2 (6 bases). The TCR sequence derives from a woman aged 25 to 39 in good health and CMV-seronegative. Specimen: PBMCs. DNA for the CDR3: TGTGCCAGCGGCCGGGGGACAGATACGCAGTATTTT. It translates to CASGRGTDTQYF.